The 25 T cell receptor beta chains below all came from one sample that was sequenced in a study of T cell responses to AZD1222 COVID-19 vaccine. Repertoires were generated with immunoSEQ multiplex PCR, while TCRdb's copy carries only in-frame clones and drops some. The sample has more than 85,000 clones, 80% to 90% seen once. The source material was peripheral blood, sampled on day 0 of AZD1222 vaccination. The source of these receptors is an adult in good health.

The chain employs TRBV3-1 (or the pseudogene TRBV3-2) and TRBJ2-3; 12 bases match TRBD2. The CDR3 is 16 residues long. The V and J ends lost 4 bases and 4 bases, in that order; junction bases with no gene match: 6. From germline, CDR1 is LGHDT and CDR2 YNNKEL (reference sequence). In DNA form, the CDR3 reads TGTGCCAGCAGCCTTCGGACTAGCGGGATTGCAGATACGCAGTATTTT. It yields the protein CASSLRTSGIADTQYF.

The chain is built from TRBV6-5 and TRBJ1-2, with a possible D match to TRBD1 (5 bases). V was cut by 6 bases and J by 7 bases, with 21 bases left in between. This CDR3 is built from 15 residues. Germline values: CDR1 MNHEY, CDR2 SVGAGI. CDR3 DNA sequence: TGTGCCAGCAGGGGCCGGGACGGGCACAACCGTGGCTACACCTTC. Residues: CASRGRDGHNRGYTF.

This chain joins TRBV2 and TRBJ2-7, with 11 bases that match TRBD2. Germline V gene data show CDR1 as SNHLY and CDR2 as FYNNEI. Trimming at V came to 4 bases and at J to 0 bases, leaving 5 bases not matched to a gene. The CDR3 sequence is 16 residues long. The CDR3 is CASSGTSGSNSYEQYF. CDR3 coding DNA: TGTGCCAGCAGTGGGACTAGCGGGTCCAACTCCTACGAGCAGTACTTC.

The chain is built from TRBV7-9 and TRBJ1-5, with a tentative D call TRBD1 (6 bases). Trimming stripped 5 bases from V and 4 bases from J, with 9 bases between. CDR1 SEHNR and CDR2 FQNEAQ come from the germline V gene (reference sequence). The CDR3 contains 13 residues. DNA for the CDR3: TGTGCCAGCAGCAGGACAGATAATCAGCCCCAGCATTTT. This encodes CASSRTDNQPQHF.

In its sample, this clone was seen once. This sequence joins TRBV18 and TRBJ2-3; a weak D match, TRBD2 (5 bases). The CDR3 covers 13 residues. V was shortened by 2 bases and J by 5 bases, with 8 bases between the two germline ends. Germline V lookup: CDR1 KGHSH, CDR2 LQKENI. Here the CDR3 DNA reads TGTGCCAGCTCACCAAACGGAGGAGATACGCAGTATTTT. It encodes CASSPNGGDTQYF.

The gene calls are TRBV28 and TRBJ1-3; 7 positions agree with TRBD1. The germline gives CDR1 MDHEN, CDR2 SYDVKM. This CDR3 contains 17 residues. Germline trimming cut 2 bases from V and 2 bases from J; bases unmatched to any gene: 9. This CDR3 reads CASSLNTGAGAGNTIYF. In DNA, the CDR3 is TGTGCCAGCAGTTTAAATACAGGGGCGGGGGCTGGAAACACCATATATTTT. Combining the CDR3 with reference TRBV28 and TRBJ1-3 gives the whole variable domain DVKVTQSSRYLVKRTGEKVFLECVQDMDHENMFWYRQDPGLGLRLIYFSYDVKMKEKGDIPEGYSVSREKKERFSLILESASTNQTSMYLCASSLNTGAGAGNTIYFGEGSWLTVV.

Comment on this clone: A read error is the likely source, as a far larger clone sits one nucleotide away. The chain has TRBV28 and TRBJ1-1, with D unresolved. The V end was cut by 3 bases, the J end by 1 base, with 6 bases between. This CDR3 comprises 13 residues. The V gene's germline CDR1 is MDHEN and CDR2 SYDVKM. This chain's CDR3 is CASSLGTNTEAFF. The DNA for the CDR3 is TGTGCCAGCAGTTTGGGAACGAACACTGAAGCTTTCTTT.

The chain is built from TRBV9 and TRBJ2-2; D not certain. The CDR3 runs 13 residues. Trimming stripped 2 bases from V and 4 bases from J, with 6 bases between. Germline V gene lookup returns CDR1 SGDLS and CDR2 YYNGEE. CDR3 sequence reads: CASSVQFTGELFF. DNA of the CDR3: TGTGCCAGCAGCGTCCAGTTCACCGGGGAGCTGTTTTTT.

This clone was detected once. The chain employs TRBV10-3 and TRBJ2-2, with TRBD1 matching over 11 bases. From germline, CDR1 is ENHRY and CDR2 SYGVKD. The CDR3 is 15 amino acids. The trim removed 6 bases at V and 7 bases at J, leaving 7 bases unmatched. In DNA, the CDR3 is TGTGCCATCAGCAGGGACAGGGGGAGTGGCGGGGAGCTGTTTTTT. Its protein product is CAISRDRGSGGELFF.

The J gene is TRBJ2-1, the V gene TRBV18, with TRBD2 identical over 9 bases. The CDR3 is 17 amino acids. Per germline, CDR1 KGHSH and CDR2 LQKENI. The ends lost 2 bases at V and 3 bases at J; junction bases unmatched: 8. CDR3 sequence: CASSPMQLAGSYNEQFF. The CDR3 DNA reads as TGTGCCAGCTCACCAATGCAGCTAGCGGGAAGCTACAATGAGCAGTTCTTC. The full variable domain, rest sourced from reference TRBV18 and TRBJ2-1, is NAGVMQNPRHLVRRRGQEARLRCSPMKGHSHVYWYRQLPEEGLKFMVYLQKENIIDESGMPKERFSAEFPKEGPSILRIQQVVRGDSAAYFCASSPMQLAGSYNEQFFGPGTRLTVL.

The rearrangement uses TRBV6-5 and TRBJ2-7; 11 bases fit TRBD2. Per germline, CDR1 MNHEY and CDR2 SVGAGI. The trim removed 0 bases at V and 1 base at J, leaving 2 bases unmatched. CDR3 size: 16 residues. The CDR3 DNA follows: TGTGCCAGCAGTTACTCGGCTAGCGGGAGGTCCTACGAGCAGTACTTC. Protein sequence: CASSYSASGRSYEQYF.

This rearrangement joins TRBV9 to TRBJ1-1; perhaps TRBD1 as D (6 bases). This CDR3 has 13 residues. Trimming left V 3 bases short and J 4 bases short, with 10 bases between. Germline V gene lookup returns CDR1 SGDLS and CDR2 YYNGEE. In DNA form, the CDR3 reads TGTGCCAGCAGCGCAGGGGTTGGCACTGAAGCTTTCTTT. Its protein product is CASSAGVGTEAFF.

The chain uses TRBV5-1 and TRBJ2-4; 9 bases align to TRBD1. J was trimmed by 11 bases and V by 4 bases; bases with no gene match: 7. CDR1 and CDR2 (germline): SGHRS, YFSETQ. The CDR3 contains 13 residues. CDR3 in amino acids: CASSPGQGRVQYF. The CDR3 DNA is TGCGCCAGCAGCCCTGGACAGGGGCGAGTTCAGTACTTC.

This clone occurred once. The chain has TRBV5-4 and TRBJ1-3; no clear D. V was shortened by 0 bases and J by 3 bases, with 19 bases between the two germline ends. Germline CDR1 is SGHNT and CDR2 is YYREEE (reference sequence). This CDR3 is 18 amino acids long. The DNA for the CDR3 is TGTGCCAGCAGCTTGGGTCCCTTGGAGGGCCACGGTGGAAACACCATATATTTT. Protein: CASSLGPLEGHGGNTIYF.

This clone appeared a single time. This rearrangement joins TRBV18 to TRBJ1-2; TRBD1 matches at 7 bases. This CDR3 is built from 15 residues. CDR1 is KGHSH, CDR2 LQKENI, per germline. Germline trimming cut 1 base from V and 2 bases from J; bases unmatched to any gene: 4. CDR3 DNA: TGTGCCAGCTCACCACTTGTGGGACAGAACTATGGCTACACCTTC. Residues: CASSPLVGQNYGYTF.

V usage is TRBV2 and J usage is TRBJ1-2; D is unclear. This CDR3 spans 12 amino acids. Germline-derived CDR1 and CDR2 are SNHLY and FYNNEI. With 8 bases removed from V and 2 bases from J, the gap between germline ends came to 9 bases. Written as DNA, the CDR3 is TGTGCCAGCCAGTCACTAAACTATGGCTACACCTTC. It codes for CASQSLNYGYTF. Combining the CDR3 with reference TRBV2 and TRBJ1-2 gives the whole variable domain EPEVTQTPSHQVTQMGQEVILRCVPISNHLYFYWYRQILGQKVEFLVSFYNNEISEKSEIFDDQFSVERPDGSNFTLKIRSTKLEDSAMYFCASQSLNYGYTFGSGTRLTVV.

The CDR3 protein is CASKKGLAANNEQFF. As DNA, the CDR3 is TGTGCCAGCAAAAAGGGTCTAGCGGCCAACAATGAGCAGTTCTTC. The chain employs TRBV19 and TRBJ2-1; 7 positions agree with TRBD2. J lost 5 bases, V lost 9 bases, and 13 bases had no gene match. The CDR3 is 15 residues long. The germline V gene encodes CDR1 LNHDA and CDR2 SQIVND (reference sequence).

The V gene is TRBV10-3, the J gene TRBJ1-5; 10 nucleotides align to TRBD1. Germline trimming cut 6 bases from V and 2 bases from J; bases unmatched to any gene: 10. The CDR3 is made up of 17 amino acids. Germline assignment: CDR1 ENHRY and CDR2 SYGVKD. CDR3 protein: CAISQGTGEIGNQPQHF. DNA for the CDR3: TGTGCCATCAGCCAGGGGACAGGGGAGATAGGCAATCAGCCCCAGCATTTT.

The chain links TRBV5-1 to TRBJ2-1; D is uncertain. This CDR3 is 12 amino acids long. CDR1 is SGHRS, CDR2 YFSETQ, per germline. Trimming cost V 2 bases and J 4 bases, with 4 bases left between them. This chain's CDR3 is CASSFQYNEQFF. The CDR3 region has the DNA TGCGCCAGCAGCTTCCAGTACAATGAGCAGTTCTTC.

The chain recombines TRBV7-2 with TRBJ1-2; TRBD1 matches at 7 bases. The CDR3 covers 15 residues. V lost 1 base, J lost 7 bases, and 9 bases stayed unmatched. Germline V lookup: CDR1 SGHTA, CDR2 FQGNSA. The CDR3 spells CASSLVETGFGGYTF. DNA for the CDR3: TGTGCCAGCAGCTTAGTGGAGACAGGGTTTGGTGGCTACACCTTC.

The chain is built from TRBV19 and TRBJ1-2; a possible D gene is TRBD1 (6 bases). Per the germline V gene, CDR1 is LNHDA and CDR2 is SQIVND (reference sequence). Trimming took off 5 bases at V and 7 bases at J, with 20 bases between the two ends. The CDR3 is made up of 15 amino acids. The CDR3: CASSHRQAGGFGYTF. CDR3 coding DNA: TGTGCCAGTAGTCATCGACAGGCTGGCGGTTTTGGCTACACCTTC.

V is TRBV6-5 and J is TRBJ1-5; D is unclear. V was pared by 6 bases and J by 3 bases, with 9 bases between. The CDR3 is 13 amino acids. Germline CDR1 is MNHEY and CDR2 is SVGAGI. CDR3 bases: TGTGCCAGCAGCCCCTGGGACAATCAGCCCCAGCATTTT. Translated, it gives CASSPWDNQPQHF.

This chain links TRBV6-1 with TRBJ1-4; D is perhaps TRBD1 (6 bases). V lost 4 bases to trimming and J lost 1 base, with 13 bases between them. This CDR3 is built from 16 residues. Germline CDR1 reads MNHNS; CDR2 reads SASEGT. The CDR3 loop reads CASSGTAFITNEKLFF. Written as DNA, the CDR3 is TGTGCCAGCAGTGGGACAGCTTTTATAACTAATGAAAAACTGTTTTTT.

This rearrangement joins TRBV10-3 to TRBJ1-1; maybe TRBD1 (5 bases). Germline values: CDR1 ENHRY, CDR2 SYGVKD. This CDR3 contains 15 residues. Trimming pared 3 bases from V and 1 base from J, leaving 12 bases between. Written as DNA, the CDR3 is TGTGCCATCAGTGAATCCGTGGGGGGGAACACTGAAGCTTTCTTT. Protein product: CAISESVGGNTEAFF.

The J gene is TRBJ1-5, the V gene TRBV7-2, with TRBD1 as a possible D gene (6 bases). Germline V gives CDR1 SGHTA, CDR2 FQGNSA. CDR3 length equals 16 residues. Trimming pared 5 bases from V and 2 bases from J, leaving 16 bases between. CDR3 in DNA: TGTGCCAGCAGCCCATCTACGGGACATCGCAATCAGCCCCAGCATTTT. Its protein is CASSPSTGHRNQPQHF.